A single sample gave rise to the 22 T cell receptor beta chains below, sequenced in a study of blood T cell repertoires in COVID-19. Some clones are missing from TCRdb's copy, which holds only in-frame ones; the method was immunoSEQ multiplex PCR. The sample includes roughly 73,000 clones, 75% of them seen just once. Sequencing used peripheral blood. These receptor sequences come from a man aged 70-80 years with acute or convalescent COVID-19.

The chain links TRBV9 to TRBJ1-3, with D possibly being TRBD1 (6 bases). The V and J ends lost 4 bases and 0 bases respectively, with 11 bases between them. The CDR3 contains 15 residues. Germline assignment: CDR1 SGDLS and CDR2 YYNGEE. CDR3 sequence: CASSPLGASGNTIYF. CDR3 DNA sequence: TGTGCCAGCAGCCCCTTGGGGGCCTCTGGAAACACCATATATTTT. Together with reference TRBV9 and TRBJ1-3, the CDR3 gives the full variable domain: DSGVTQTPKHLITATGQRVTLRCSPRSGDLSVYWYQQSLDQGLQFLIQYYNGEERAKGNILERFSAQQFPDLHSELNLSSLELGDSALYFCASSPLGASGNTIYFGEGSWLTVV.

The CDR3 DNA reads as TGTGCCAGCAGCCAAGAGGCCGAGAACACTGAAGCTTTCTTT. Protein product: CASSQEAENTEAFF. The chain has TRBV4-2 and TRBJ1-1; D call uncertain. Germline lookup yields CDR1 LGHNA and CDR2 YNFKEQ. Trimming shortened V by 0 bases and J by 1 base, and 6 bases separated the two germline ends. There are 14 residues in the CDR3.

The J gene is TRBJ2-7, the V gene TRBV5-8; D unclear. The CDR3 consists of 12 residues. With 1 base removed from V and 6 bases from J, the gap between germline ends came to 8 bases. Looked up from germline, CDR1 is SGHTS and CDR2 is YDEGEE. CDR3 sequence: CASSLNRGEQYF. DNA for the CDR3: TGTGCCAGCAGCTTGAATCGAGGCGAGCAGTACTTC. The complete variable domain, with remaining parts taken from reference TRBV5-8 and TRBJ2-7, reads EAGVTQSPTHLIKTRGQQATLRCSPISGHTSVYWYQQALGLGLQFLLWYDEGEERNRGNFPPRFSGRQFPNYSSELNVNALELEDSALYLCASSLNRGEQYFGPGTRLTVT.

The V gene is TRBV18, the J gene TRBJ2-3; D gene unclear. Germline V gene sequence: CDR1 KGHSH, CDR2 LQKENI. Trimming removed 0 bases from V and 2 bases from J, with 9 bases in between. This CDR3 comprises 15 residues. CDR3 amino acids: CASSPPGYPTDTQYF. The CDR3 DNA follows: TGTGCCAGCTCACCACCGGGCTACCCCACAGATACGCAGTATTTT.

The chain combines TRBV20-1 with TRBJ1-1, with a weak D call TRBD1 (6 bases). Trimming took off 7 bases at V and 9 bases at J, with 12 bases between the two ends. The CDR3 extends over 10 amino acids. The germline CDR1 and CDR2 sequences are DFQATT and SNEGSKA (reference sequence). CDR3 DNA sequence: TGCAGTGGGGGTCAGGGGAAAGCTTTCTTT. It translates to CSGGQGKAFF.

This chain uses TRBV28 with TRBJ2-1; TRBD2 agrees at 7 bases. Germline CDR1 and CDR2: MDHEN and SYDVKM. This CDR3 is 15 amino acids long. Trimming at V came to 4 bases and at J to 3 bases, leaving 6 bases not matched to a gene. CDR3 sequence (DNA): TGTGCCAGCAGTTCCTTAGCGGGTCTCTACAATGAGCAGTTCTTC. Residues: CASSSLAGLYNEQFF. Full variable domain (rest looked up from reference TRBV28 and TRBJ2-1): DVKVTQSSRYLVKRTGEKVFLECVQDMDHENMFWYRQDPGLGLRLIYFSYDVKMKEKGDIPEGYSVSREKKERFSLILESASTNQTSMYLCASSSLAGLYNEQFFGPGTRLTVL.

The chain couples TRBV24-1 to TRBJ1-4; D is possibly TRBD1 (6 bases). The CDR3 covers 14 residues. Germline lookup yields CDR1 KGHDR and CDR2 SFDVKD. The ends were cut back, 7 bases at V and 0 bases at J, with 8 bases in the middle. Here the CDR3 reads CATSPGATNEKLFF. DNA for the CDR3: TGTGCCACCAGCCCAGGGGCAACTAATGAAAAACTGTTTTTT.

The chain uses TRBV27 and TRBJ1-6; 7 nucleotides match TRBD1. With V trimmed by 3 bases and J by 6 bases, 2 bases remained unmatched. The CDR3 extends over 14 amino acids. Germline V gives CDR1 MNHEY, CDR2 SMNVEV (reference sequence). The CDR3 is CASSFGDSNSPLHF. CDR3 in DNA: TGTGCCAGCAGTTTCGGGGACAGTAATTCACCCCTCCACTTT.

The V and J genes are TRBV19 and TRBJ2-7; 11 bases are a match to TRBD2. The ends lost 5 bases at V and 2 bases at J; junction bases unmatched: 5. The CDR3 is 15 residues long. Germline CDR1 is LNHDA and CDR2 is SQIVND (reference sequence). CDR3 protein: CASSVTSGNTYEQYF. In nucleotides, the CDR3 is TGTGCCAGTAGTGTGACTAGCGGGAACACCTACGAGCAGTACTTC.

The V gene is TRBV6-5, the J gene TRBJ2-7, with D perhaps matching TRBD2 (6 bases). CDR3 length equals 13 residues. The V end was cut by 8 bases, the J end by 3 bases, with 14 bases between. The germline gives CDR1 MNHEY, CDR2 SVGAGI. The chain's CDR3 is CASAETGVYEQYF. As DNA, the CDR3 is TGTGCCAGCGCGGAGACGGGGGTCTACGAGCAGTACTTC.

The CDR3 is CASSLRQGAVGNEQFF. DNA for the CDR3: TGTGCCAGCTCACTTAGACAGGGGGCAGTGGGCAATGAGCAGTTCTTC. This rearrangement joins TRBV18 to TRBJ2-1, with TRBD1 matching 10 bases. This CDR3 contains 16 residues. Trimming cost V 4 bases and J 6 bases; bases outside gene matches: 9. CDR1 and CDR2 from the germline V gene are KGHSH and LQKENI.

V is TRBV28 and J is TRBJ2-1; 12 bases map to TRBD1. Looked up from germline, CDR1 is MDHEN and CDR2 is SYDVKM. The V gene end was trimmed by 5 bases and the J gene end by 3 bases; junction bases not matched to a gene: 2. The CDR3 runs 15 residues. The CDR3, as DNA: TGTGCCAGCAGTCGGGACAGGGGGCACTACAATGAGCAGTTCTTC. Protein: CASSRDRGHYNEQFF.

A single count supports this clone. The chain joins TRBV24-1 to TRBJ2-5; 8 positions match TRBD1. Germline V gene data show CDR1 as KGHDR and CDR2 as SFDVKD. The CDR3 extends over 15 amino acids. V dropped 5 bases and J dropped 3; count of bases not matched to a gene: 7. The CDR3 DNA sequence: TGTGCCACCAGTGTCTCCGGGACAGGCAAAGAGACCCAGTACTTC. It codes for CATSVSGTGKETQYF.

This clone showed up just a few times. V and J are TRBV12-3 or TRBV12-4 and TRBJ2-7, with D possibly matching TRBD2 (5 bases). Trimming took off 2 bases at V and 6 bases at J, with 8 bases between the two ends. The CDR3 length is 12 residues. In DNA, the CDR3 is TGTGCCAGCAGTTTATCGGGGTTCGAGCAGTACTTC. This translates into CASSLSGFEQYF.

This chain joins TRBV19 and TRBJ2-3; 7 bases align to TRBD2. The CDR3 extends over 15 amino acids. With V trimmed by 6 bases and J by 1 base, 7 bases remained unmatched. Germline CDR1 and CDR2: LNHDA and SQIVND (reference sequence). CDR3 sequence reads: CASRRAGAGTDTQYF. In DNA form, the CDR3 reads TGTGCCAGTAGAAGGGCGGGAGCCGGCACAGATACGCAGTATTTT.

This chain uses TRBV2 with TRBJ1-2; D is perhaps TRBD1 (5 bases). The CDR3 consists of 11 residues. The V and J ends lost 6 bases and 8 bases respectively, with 10 bases between them. Germline CDR1 SNHLY, CDR2 FYNNEI. DNA for the CDR3: TGTGCCAGCAGGACAGTTCTCGGCTACACCTTC. Translated, it gives CASRTVLGYTF.

The chain combines TRBV9 with TRBJ2-5; D might be TRBD2 (6 bases). The germline CDR1 and CDR2 sequences are SGDLS and YYNGEE. The CDR3 extends over 14 amino acids. V gave up 1 base and J gave up 1 base, with 8 bases separating them. DNA for the CDR3: TGTGCCAGCAGCGTATGCGGGACCCAAGAGACCCAGTACTTC. Amino acids: CASSVCGTQETQYF.

The chain combines TRBV4-3 with TRBJ2-7, with D perhaps TRBD2 (5 bases). V was pared by 1 base and J by 6 bases, with 13 bases between. Per germline, CDR1 LGHNA and CDR2 YSLEER. The CDR3 runs to 14 residues. For the CDR3, the DNA is TGCGCCAGCAGCCAAGCTAGGTATGCGGGCGAGCAGTACTTC. Its protein is CASSQARYAGEQYF.

Here the CDR3 reads CASSQGGAGNTIYF. The CDR3 DNA is TGTGCCAGCAGCCAAGGGGGGGCTGGAAACACCATATATTTT. V gene TRBV3-1 (or the pseudogene TRBV3-2) combines with J gene TRBJ1-3; weak D call: TRBD1 (5 bases). Trimming pared 1 base from V and 2 bases from J, leaving 6 bases between. CDR1 and CDR2 from the germline V gene are LGHDT and YNNKEL (reference sequence). The CDR3 extends over 14 amino acids.

This clone showed up just a few times. The chain is built from TRBV27 and TRBJ1-6; 8 nucleotides line up with TRBD1. This CDR3 region has 14 residues. With V trimmed by 6 bases and J by 13 bases, 11 bases remained unmatched. Germline assignment: CDR1 MNHEY and CDR2 SMNVEV (reference sequence). The DNA for the CDR3 is TGTGCCAGCAGCCTGACAGGGGAGTCGTCGCCCCTCCACTTT. This sequence encodes CASSLTGESSPLHF.

The CDR3 DNA reads TGTGCCAGCAGCTTTGCGGCCCTAAACAATGAGCAGTTCTTC. It specifies CASSFAALNNEQFF. This rearrangement joins TRBV7-2 to TRBJ2-1; D call uncertain. This CDR3 is 14 amino acids long. Per the germline V gene, CDR1 is SGHTA and CDR2 is FQGNSA. V lost 3 bases and J 5 bases, leaving 11 bases between the germline ends.

The chain employs TRBV6-1 and TRBJ2-1; 8 nucleotides line up with TRBD1. The CDR3 runs 15 residues. CDR1 is MNHNS, CDR2 SASEGT, per germline. J was trimmed by 0 bases and V by 7 bases; bases with no gene match: 5. CDR3 amino acids: CASNQDRASYNEQFF. As DNA, the CDR3 is TGTGCCAGCAACCAGGACAGGGCCTCCTACAATGAGCAGTTCTTC.